Shown below are 16 T cell receptor beta chains from a single sample sequenced in a study of blood T cell repertoires in COVID-19 (dated by TCRdb to 2019 to 2021). Library preparation was by the immunoSEQ multiplex PCR assay. TCRdb retrieved this table from immuneACCESS and kept in-frame rearrangements only. Not all clones are present; in checked studies, unresolved V genes account for under half, and no reason is known for the remainder. A total of 55,000 to 65,000 clones appear in this sample, around 90% of them only once. Around a tenth of the sample belongs to the ten largest clones. The specimen sequenced was peripheral blood. The receptors originated from a woman older than 75 with active COVID-19.

This chain connects TRBV7-6 to TRBJ1-3, with D tentatively TRBD1 (6 bases). Looked up from germline, CDR1 is SGHVS and CDR2 is FNYEAQ. The CDR3 runs 13 residues. Deletions cut 8 bases from V and 0 bases from J, with 8 bases between. This CDR3 reads CASGQNSGNTIYF. The DNA of the CDR3 is TGTGCCAGCGGACAGAACTCTGGAAACACCATATATTTT.

The V and J genes are TRBV5-1 and TRBJ2-2; perhaps TRBD1 as D (6 bases). Germline V gene lookup returns CDR1 SGHRS and CDR2 YFSETQ. V was shortened by 0 bases and J by 8 bases, with 11 bases between the two germline ends. The CDR3 sequence is 14 residues long. DNA for the CDR3: TGCGCCAGCAGCTTGGCCCAGGGGTCAGGGGAGCTGTTTTTT. Its translation: CASSLAQGSGELFF.

CDR3 amino acids: CASSPRGRGNNSPLHF. The CDR3 DNA sequence: TGTGCCAGCTCACCAAGGGGCAGGGGAAATAATTCACCCCTCCACTTT. V and J are TRBV18 and TRBJ1-6, with D perhaps TRBD1 (6 bases). The V and J ends lost 2 bases and 5 bases respectively, with 13 bases between them. CDR1 and CDR2 from the germline V gene are KGHSH and LQKENI. The CDR3 sequence is 16 residues long.

J is TRBJ2-3 and V is TRBV5-1, with 7 bases that match TRBD1. The trim removed 4 bases at V and 4 bases at J, leaving 9 bases unmatched. The CDR3 sequence is 15 residues long. Germline V gene sequence: CDR1 SGHRS, CDR2 YFSETQ. The CDR3 region is CASSPTGPGADTQYF. CDR3 sequence (DNA): TGCGCCAGCAGCCCGACAGGGCCAGGCGCAGATACGCAGTATTTT.

This sequence joins TRBV28 and TRBJ2-3, with 9 positions matching TRBD1. V shed 3 bases, J shed 4 bases, and the junction held 5 bases outside the gene matches. This CDR3 contains 15 residues. Germline V gives CDR1 MDHEN, CDR2 SYDVKM. CDR3 sequence reads: CASSFDRGWPDTQYF. CDR3 sequence (DNA): TGTGCCAGCAGTTTTGACAGGGGGTGGCCAGATACGCAGTATTTT.

V is TRBV18 and J is TRBJ1-4, with TRBD1 as a possible D gene (6 bases). CDR3 length equals 16 residues. Germline V gene sequence: CDR1 KGHSH, CDR2 LQKENI. Trimming pared 3 bases from V and 3 bases from J, leaving 14 bases between. CDR3 loop: CASSPDQGNANEKLFF. The CDR3 coding sequence is TGTGCCAGCTCACCTGACCAGGGGAATGCTAATGAAAAACTGTTTTTT.

V usage is TRBV7-8 and J usage is TRBJ2-7, with 9 bases matching TRBD1. CDR3 size: 14 residues. Germline CDR1 is SGHVS and CDR2 is FQNEAQ. Unmatched junction bases numbered 9, after V lost 5 bases and J lost 7 bases. The CDR3 sequence is CASSQTGTGHEQYV. The DNA for the CDR3 is TGTGCCAGCAGCCAAACCGGGACAGGGCATGAGCAGTACGTC.

The chain recombines TRBV4-1 with TRBJ1-2; D not resolved. Per germline, CDR1 MGHRA and CDR2 YSYEKL. The CDR3 loop spans 15 amino acids. V gave up 4 bases and J gave up 5 bases, with 17 bases separating them. In DNA, the CDR3 is TGCGCCAGCAGCCCCTCCCCGAACAGCGGTTATGGCTACACCTTC. Translation: CASSPSPNSGYGYTF.

The chain carries TRBV28 and TRBJ1-4, with TRBD1 matching over 7 bases. The V gene end was trimmed by 4 bases and the J gene end by 7 bases; junction bases not matched to a gene: 3. The germline V gene has CDR1 MDHEN and CDR2 SYDVKM. The CDR3 contains 13 residues. Here the CDR3 DNA reads TGTGCCAGCAGTTATACAGGGGTTGAAAAACTGTTTTTT. Translating it yields CASSYTGVEKLFF.

The CDR3 protein is CASSRSSDNEKLFF. For the CDR3, the DNA is TGTGCCAGCTCACGGAGCTCCGATAATGAAAAACTGTTTTTT. This chain connects TRBV18 to TRBJ1-4; D remains unclear. This CDR3 is built from 14 residues. In germline, CDR1 is KGHSH, CDR2 LQKENI. With 4 bases removed from V and 4 bases from J, the gap between germline ends came to 10 bases.

This sequence joins TRBV12-3 or TRBV12-4 and TRBJ2-3, with 7 bases lining up with TRBD2. V was pared by 5 bases and J by 3 bases, with 2 bases of the junction left unmatched. This CDR3 has 13 residues. In DNA form, the CDR3 reads TGTGCCAGCAGTCTTAGCGGGACAGATACGCAGTATTTT. It is translated as CASSLSGTDTQYF.

This rearrangement joins TRBV28 to TRBJ2-3; 10 bases map to TRBD2. Unmatched junction bases numbered 8, after V lost 6 bases and J lost 2 bases. Germline values: CDR1 MDHEN, CDR2 SYDVKM. This CDR3 is built from 16 residues. The CDR3 bases are TGTGCCAGCAGATTCTCTAGCGGGAGTAACACAGATACGCAGTATTTT. Translated: CASRFSSGSNTDTQYF.

This clone has more than one count but fewer than ten. J is TRBJ1-4 and V is TRBV19, with TRBD1 as a possible D gene (5 bases). Germline CDR1 reads LNHDA; CDR2 reads SQIVND (reference sequence). The V and J ends lost 3 bases and 5 bases respectively, with 10 bases between them. The CDR3 sequence is 14 residues long. CDR3 loop: CASSMGGLNEKLFF. The CDR3, as DNA: TGTGCCAGTAGTATGGGGGGATTAAATGAAAAACTGTTTTTT. Filled out from reference TRBV19 and TRBJ1-4, the complete variable domain reads DGGITQSPKYLFRKEGQNVTLSCEQNLNHDAMYWYRQDPGQGLRLIYYSQIVNDFQKGDIAEGYSVSREKKESFPLTVTSAQKNPTAFYLCASSMGGLNEKLFFGSGTQLSVL.

This chain uses TRBV18 with TRBJ2-5; 11 bases are a match to TRBD2. V shed 3 bases, J shed 0 bases, and the junction held 9 bases outside the gene matches. Germline loops: CDR1 KGHSH, CDR2 LQKENI. CDR3 length: 18 amino acids. CDR3 bases: TGTGCCAGCTCACCGTACGATGGGACTAGCGGAGACCAAGAGACCCAGTACTTC. Translated: CASSPYDGTSGDQETQYF.

The rearrangement uses TRBV24-1 and TRBJ1-2; D is undetermined. The V and J ends lost 4 bases and 4 bases respectively, with 6 bases between them. The germline CDR1 and CDR2 sequences are KGHDR and SFDVKD. CDR3 length: 12 residues. This CDR3 reads CATSDSGYGYTF. CDR3 nucleotide sequence: TGTGCCACCAGTGACTCGGGCTATGGCTACACCTTC.

The V call is TRBV13, the J call TRBJ2-1; D may be TRBD1 (6 bases). This CDR3 has 18 residues. CDR1 and CDR2 from the germline V gene are PRHDT and FYEKMQ (reference sequence). V lost 5 bases and J lost 7, with 27 bases in between. CDR3 in amino acids: CASSNPGQWAQVRNEQFF. The CDR3, as DNA: TGTGCCAGCAGCAACCCCGGACAGTGGGCCCAAGTTAGGAATGAGCAGTTCTTC.